What follows are 30 T cell receptor beta chains derived from one specimen sequenced in a study of CDR3 diversity in severe acne. MiXCR, run by TCRdb on the PCR reads, gives a single entry per CDR3 protein. This table has over 85,000 distinct CDR3 sequences, 51% appearing once. The sample comprised blood. Source of these receptors: a male donor with acne.

The table lists this clonotype with many counts. This chain joins TRBV19 and TRBJ2-3, with D maybe TRBD1 (5 bases). The ends were cut back, 3 bases at V and 5 bases at J, with 15 bases in the middle. Germline CDR1 LNHDA, CDR2 SQIVND (reference sequence). This CDR3 has 15 residues. CDR3 in DNA: TGTGCCAGTAGTATTCGCACTAAGGGGTTAGATACGCAGTATTTT. Its protein product is CASSIRTKGLDTQYF. The full variable domain, in which reference TRBV19 and TRBJ2-3 provide the parts outside the CDR3, is DGGITQSPKYLFRKEGQNVTLSCEQNLNHDAMYWYRQDPGQGLRLIYYSQIVNDFQKGDIAEGYSVSREKKESFPLTVTSAQKNPTAFYLCASSIRTKGLDTQYFGPGTRLTVL.

The V and J genes are TRBV5-6 and TRBJ2-1; 8 positions agree with TRBD2. V was clipped by 5 bases and J by 6 bases; unmatched bases: 7. The CDR3 consists of 14 residues. Germline V CDR1 and CDR2: SGHDT, YYEEEE. CDR3 nucleotides: TGTGCCAGCAGAGCGGGAGCTTATGGCAATGAGCAGTTCTTC. Residues: CASRAGAYGNEQFF. Using reference TRBV5-6 and TRBJ2-1 for the parts outside the CDR3, the full variable domain is DAGVTQSPTHLIKTRGQQVTLRCSPKSGHDTVSWYQQALGQGPQFIFQYYEEEERQRGNFPDRFSGHQFPNYSSELNVNALLLGDSALYLCASRAGAYGNEQFFGPGTRLTVL.

The CDR3 nucleotides are TGTGCCAGCAGTGAAGCGCGGTCAGGTGCTAGGGCCCAGTACTTC. It codes for CASSEARSGARAQYF. The rearrangement links TRBV2 to TRBJ2-5; D not resolved. This CDR3 region has 15 residues. V was clipped by 0 bases and J by 9 bases, with 17 bases between them. Germline loops: CDR1 SNHLY, CDR2 FYNNEI.

V gene TRBV7-2 combines with J gene TRBJ2-2; 12 positions match TRBD2. V lost 1 base and J lost 0; bases outside the gene matches: 0. The CDR3 has 17 amino acids. Germline CDR1 SGHTA, CDR2 FQGNSA. The CDR3 spells CASSLGLAGANTGELFF. CDR3 bases: TGTGCCAGCAGCTTAGGACTAGCGGGAGCGAACACCGGGGAGCTGTTTTTT.

V gene TRBV15 combines with J gene TRBJ2-1; 15 positions agree with TRBD2. V lost 7 bases and J lost 7; bases outside the gene matches: 14. CDR1 and CDR2 from the germline V gene are LNHNV and YYDKDF (reference sequence). CDR3 length: 18 amino acids. The CDR3 DNA reads TGTGCCACCACCAGGACTAGCGGGAGGGCCGCAGTTGCTAATGAGCAGTTCTTC. This gives the protein CATTRTSGRAAVANEQFF.

On this clonotype itself: One end of the junction varies from germline; a read error may be responsible. J is TRBJ2-7 and V is TRBV2; the D gene is possibly TRBD2 (6 bases). The germline V gene has CDR1 SNHLY and CDR2 FYNNEI. The CDR3 spans 14 residues. The CDR3, as DNA: TGTGCCAGCAATGCAGGGATTAGCCGCGGGGAGCTGTACTTC. Amino acids: CASNAGISRGELYF.

This clonotype was counted ten times or more. The chain is built from TRBV20-1 and TRBJ2-5; D gene unclear. Trimming left V 2 bases short and J 5 bases short, with 18 bases between. In germline, CDR1 is DFQATT, CDR2 SNEGSKA (reference sequence). CDR3 length equals 15 residues. The CDR3 region has the DNA TGCAGTGCTAGACTAAGGAGCTTCGGGCTGGAGACCCAGTACTTC. Its protein is CSARLRSFGLETQYF.

This clonotype was counted ten times or more. The chain is built from TRBV4-3 and TRBJ2-7; 7 bases map to TRBD2. This CDR3 spans 16 amino acids. V shed 4 bases and J 7 bases; nucleotides not matched to a gene: 16. Germline V gene data show CDR1 as LGHNA and CDR2 as YSLEER. CDR3 in DNA: TGCGCCAGCAGCCTACACGCCAGCGGGACCGCTTGGGAGCAGTACTTC. The encoded protein is CASSLHASGTAWEQYF.

The rearrangement uses TRBV29-1 and TRBJ1-1; D possibly corresponds to TRBD1 (6 bases). This CDR3 is built from 15 residues. The germline V gene encodes CDR1 SQVTM and CDR2 ANQGSEA. V was trimmed by 2 bases and J by 3 bases, leaving 16 bases between them. CDR3 sequence reads: CSVELNRAPYTEAFF. CDR3 nucleotide sequence: TGCAGCGTTGAACTAAACAGGGCCCCCTACACTGAAGCTTTCTTT.

This clonotype is medium-sized (0.01 to 0.1%) by share. The rearrangement joins TRBV12-3 or TRBV12-4 to TRBJ2-7; D is unclear. V lost 3 bases and J 6 bases, leaving 9 bases between the germline ends. The CDR3 is made up of 12 amino acids. CDR3: CASSLLTAEQYF. In nucleotides, the CDR3 is TGTGCCAGCAGTTTGCTCACAGCCGAGCAGTACTTC.

V gene TRBV7-8 combines with J gene TRBJ2-7; the D is unclear. Trimming took off 3 bases at V and 0 bases at J, with 12 bases between the two ends. The CDR3 has 15 residues. Germline CDR1 and CDR2: SGHVS and FQNEAQ. CDR3 residues: CASSLGQTSSYEQYF. The CDR3 bases are TGTGCCAGCAGCTTGGGTCAGACGAGCTCCTACGAGCAGTACTTC.

The genes are TRBV5-8 and TRBJ1-4; a weak D match, TRBD1 (5 bases). From germline, CDR1 is SGHTS and CDR2 YDEGEE. The V and J ends lost 4 bases and 6 bases respectively, with 16 bases between them. This CDR3 contains 15 residues. CDR3 sequence (DNA): TGTGCCAGCAGCCCTGCGGGGGGGAAAGATGAAAAACTGTTTTTT. Its protein is CASSPAGGKDEKLFF.

The chain is built from TRBV20-1 and TRBJ2-3, with 14 bases identical to TRBD2. Trimming at V came to 5 bases and at J to 6 bases, leaving 13 bases not matched to a gene. Germline-derived CDR1 and CDR2 are DFQATT and SNEGSKA (reference sequence). This CDR3 has 17 residues. The CDR3 region has the DNA TGCAGTGCTTTTTCCGGGACTAGCGGGAGCCCGCGGGATACGCAGTATTTT. The encoded protein is CSAFSGTSGSPRDTQYF.

At least ten counts were recorded for this clonotype. The CDR3 spells CASSLGTLSGNTIYF. CDR3 in DNA: TGTGCCAGCAGCTTAGGTACACTCTCTGGAAACACCATATATTTT. The rearrangement uses TRBV13 and TRBJ1-3, with unresolved D. Germline CDR1 reads PRHDT; CDR2 reads FYEKMQ (reference sequence). V was pared by 0 bases and J by 0 bases, with 6 bases between. This CDR3 comprises 15 residues.

This clonotype appeared once. This may be a read error, as it is one base from a much larger clone. The rearrangement links TRBV20-1 to TRBJ1-2, with TRBD1 matching over 8 bases. The V gene's germline CDR1 is DFQATT and CDR2 SNEGSKA (reference sequence). The CDR3 contains 14 residues. This CDR3 reads CSARGQAANYGCTF. The CDR3 DNA reads as TGCAGTGCTAGGGGACAGGCTGCTAACTATGGCTGCACCTTC.

About this clonotype: The junction shows a germline mismatch at one end, possibly a read error. The chain employs TRBV7-9 and TRBJ2-5, with D unresolved. CDR3 size: 15 residues. Germline V CDR1 and CDR2: SEHNR, FQNEAQ (reference sequence). The CDR3 DNA is TGTGCCAGCAGCGACCGAAAAAAGGGCGAAGAGGCCCAGTACTTC. Translation gives CASSDRKKGEEAQYF.

A word on this clonotype: This may stem from a read error, because a much larger clone lies one nucleotide away. The rearrangement joins TRBV2 to TRBJ2-1; tentatively, D is TRBD1 (7 bases). The CDR3 extends over 14 amino acids. Germline V lookup: CDR1 SNHLY, CDR2 FYNNEI. CDR3 in amino acids: CASRIPGGYNKQFF. In DNA form, the CDR3 reads TGTGCCAGCCGGATCCCAGGGGGGTACAATAAGCAGTTCTTC.

The V and J genes are TRBV7-8 and TRBJ1-5; D is perhaps TRBD1 (6 bases). V shed 4 bases and J shed 11 bases, with 21 bases lying between them. This CDR3 comprises 15 residues. CDR1 is SGHVS, CDR2 FQNEAQ, per germline. CDR3 region: CASSWGWGGTRTQHF. Written as DNA, the CDR3 is TGTGCCAGCAGCTGGGGATGGGGGGGCACGCGTACCCAGCATTTT.

This clonotype has more than one count but fewer than ten. V gene TRBV4-1 combines with J gene TRBJ1-2; D remains unclear. Trimming shortened V by 0 bases and J by 4 bases, and 15 bases separated the two germline ends. Germline CDR1 reads MGHRA; CDR2 reads YSYEKL. CDR3 length: 16 residues. The CDR3 bases are TGCGCCAGCAGCCAAGAAATAAGCAGGCCGACCTATGGCTACACCTTC. This sequence encodes CASSQEISRPTYGYTF.

V and J are TRBV7-3 and TRBJ2-7, with TRBD2 matching over 14 bases. J was trimmed by 4 bases and V by 2 bases; bases with no gene match: 7. Germline V gene lookup returns CDR1 SGHTA and CDR2 FQGTGA. This CDR3 region has 17 residues. In nucleotides, the CDR3 is TGTGCCAGCAGCTTACCCGGGACTAGCGGGAGTACTTACGAGCAGTACTTC. Residues: CASSLPGTSGSTYEQYF.

Remarks on this clonotype: A much larger clone lies one base from this, so it may be a read error. CDR3 in DNA: TGTGCCACCGGGATCAGGGATGGGCAGTTCTTC. Translated, it gives CATGIRDGQFF. The chain combines TRBV9 with TRBJ2-1; D may match TRBD1 or TRBD2 (5 bases each). Germline assignment: CDR1 SGDLS and CDR2 YYNGEE. The germline V and J ends were trimmed by 9 bases and 12 bases, with 16 bases remaining between them. The CDR3 length is 11 residues.

In this sample, this clonotype turned up many times. The chain employs TRBV6-5 and TRBJ2-1; possibly TRBD1 for D (6 bases). Trimming pared 3 bases from V and 15 bases from J, leaving 15 bases between. CDR3 length: 12 amino acids. CDR1 and CDR2 from the germline V gene are MNHEY and SVGAGI. As DNA, the CDR3 is TGTGCCAGCAGTTATATAGGGGGAACGTGGTTCTTC. Its protein product is CASSYIGGTWFF.

In DNA form, the CDR3 reads TGCGCCAGCAGCCAAGTTGGGGCAGGCTACAGTCAGCCCCAGCATTTT. It is translated as CASSQVGAGYSQPQHF. The rearrangement uses TRBV4-1 and TRBJ1-5; TRBD1 is a possible D gene (5 bases). This CDR3 spans 16 amino acids. The V gene's germline CDR1 is MGHRA and CDR2 YSYEKL. V dropped 1 base and J dropped 6 bases, with 16 bases sitting between them.

This clonotype was counted ten times or more. The chain links TRBV7-2 to TRBJ2-7; D is unclear. The V gene's germline CDR1 is SGHTA and CDR2 FQGNSA. Trimming removed 3 bases from V and 3 bases from J, with 9 bases in between. The CDR3 runs 13 residues. The CDR3 protein is CASSFAPLYEQYF. Written as DNA, the CDR3 is TGTGCCAGCAGCTTTGCTCCGCTCTACGAGCAGTACTTC.

This chain connects TRBV15 to TRBJ2-5; TRBD2 matches at 13 bases. The junction had 4 bases not matched to a gene; V was cut back by 1 base and J by 2 bases. CDR3 size: 17 residues. Germline CDR1 reads LNHNV; CDR2 reads YYDKDF (reference sequence). The CDR3 DNA follows: TGTGCCACCAGCAGAGCCCCGGGACTAGCGGGACAAGAGACCCAGTACTTC. As protein: CATSRAPGLAGQETQYF.

In this sample, this clonotype turned up many times. CDR3 protein: CASSGRDRDYEQYF. In nucleotides, the CDR3 is TGTGCCAGCAGTGGCCGGGACAGGGACTACGAGCAGTACTTC. V is TRBV2 and J is TRBJ2-7, with 9 bases that match TRBD1. From germline, CDR1 is SNHLY and CDR2 FYNNEI. The CDR3 length is 14 residues. J was trimmed by 3 bases and V by 4 bases; bases with no gene match: 4.

This clonotype has a count of ten or more. This chain joins TRBV10-2 and TRBJ2-7; 7 positions match TRBD2. This CDR3 contains 14 residues. Germline V lookup: CDR1 WSHSY, CDR2 SAAADI. After removal of 6 bases from V and 0 bases from J, the junction contained 5 bases not matched to a gene. In DNA, the CDR3 is TGCGCCAGCAGAGCTAGCGGAAGCTCCTACGAGCAGTACGTC. Protein: CASRASGSSYEQYV.

V usage is TRBV3-1 and J usage is TRBJ1-1; D is uncertain. From germline, CDR1 is LGHDT and CDR2 YNNKEL (reference sequence). The length of the CDR3 is 13 residues. V dropped 1 base and J dropped 2 bases, with 5 bases sitting between them. The CDR3 sequence: CASSQVTNTEAFF. In nucleotides, the CDR3 is TGTGCCAGCAGCCAAGTAACCAACACTGAAGCTTTCTTT.

The CDR3: CASSPNARASGFGELFF. The CDR3 region has the DNA TGTGCCAGCAGTCCTAACGCACGGGCGAGCGGGTTCGGGGAGCTGTTTTTT. The chain is built from TRBV2 and TRBJ2-2, with a weak D call TRBD2 (6 bases). CDR3 length: 17 amino acids. Trimming shortened V by 5 bases and J by 7 bases, and 23 bases separated the two germline ends. Germline CDR1 SNHLY, CDR2 FYNNEI.

This clonotype appeared once. The chain joins TRBV9 to TRBJ2-2; TRBD2 is a possible D gene (5 bases). Deletions cut 6 bases from V and 5 bases from J, with 17 bases between. There are 15 residues in the CDR3. Germline V gene lookup returns CDR1 SGDLS and CDR2 YYNGEE. The CDR3 coding sequence is TGTGCCAGCACCTTAAGCGGAAGTGGGACCGGGGAGCTGTTTTTT. As protein: CASTLSGSGTGELFF.